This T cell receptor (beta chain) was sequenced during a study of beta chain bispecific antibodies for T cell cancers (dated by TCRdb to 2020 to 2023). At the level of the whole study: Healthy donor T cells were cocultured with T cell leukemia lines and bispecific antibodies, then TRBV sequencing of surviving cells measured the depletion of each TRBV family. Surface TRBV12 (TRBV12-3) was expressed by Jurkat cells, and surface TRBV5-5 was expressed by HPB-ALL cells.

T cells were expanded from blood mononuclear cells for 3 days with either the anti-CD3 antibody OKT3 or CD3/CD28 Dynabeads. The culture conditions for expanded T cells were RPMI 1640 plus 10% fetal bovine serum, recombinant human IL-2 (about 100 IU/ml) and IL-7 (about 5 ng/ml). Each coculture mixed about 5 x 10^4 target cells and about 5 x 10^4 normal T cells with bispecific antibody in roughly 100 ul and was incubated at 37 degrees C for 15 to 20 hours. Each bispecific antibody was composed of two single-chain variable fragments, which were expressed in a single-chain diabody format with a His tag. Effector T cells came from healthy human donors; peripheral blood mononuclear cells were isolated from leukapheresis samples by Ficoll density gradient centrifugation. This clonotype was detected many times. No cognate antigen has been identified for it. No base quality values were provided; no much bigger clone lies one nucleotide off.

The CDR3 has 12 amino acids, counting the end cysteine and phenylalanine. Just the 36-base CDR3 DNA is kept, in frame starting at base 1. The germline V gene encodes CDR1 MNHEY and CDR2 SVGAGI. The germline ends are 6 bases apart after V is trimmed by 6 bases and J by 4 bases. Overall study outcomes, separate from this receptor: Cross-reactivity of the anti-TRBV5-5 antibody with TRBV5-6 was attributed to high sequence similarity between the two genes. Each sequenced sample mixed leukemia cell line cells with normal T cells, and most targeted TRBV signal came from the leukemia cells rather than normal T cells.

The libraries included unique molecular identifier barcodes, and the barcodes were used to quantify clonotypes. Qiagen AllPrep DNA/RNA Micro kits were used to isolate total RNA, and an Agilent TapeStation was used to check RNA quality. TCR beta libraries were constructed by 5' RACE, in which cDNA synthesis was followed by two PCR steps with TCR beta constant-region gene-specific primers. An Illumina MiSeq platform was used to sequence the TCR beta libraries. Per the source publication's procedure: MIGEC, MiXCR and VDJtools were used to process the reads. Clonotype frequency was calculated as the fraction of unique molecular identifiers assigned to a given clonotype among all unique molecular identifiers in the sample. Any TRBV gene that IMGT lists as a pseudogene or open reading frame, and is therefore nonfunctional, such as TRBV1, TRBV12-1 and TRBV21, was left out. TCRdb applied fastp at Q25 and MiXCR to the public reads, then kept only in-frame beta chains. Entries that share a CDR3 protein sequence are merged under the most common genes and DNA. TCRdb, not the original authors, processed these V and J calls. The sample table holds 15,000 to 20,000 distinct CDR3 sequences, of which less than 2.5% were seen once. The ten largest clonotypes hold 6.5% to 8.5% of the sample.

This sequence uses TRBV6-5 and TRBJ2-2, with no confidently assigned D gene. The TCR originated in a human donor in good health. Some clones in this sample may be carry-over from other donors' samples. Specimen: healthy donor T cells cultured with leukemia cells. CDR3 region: CASRDLTGELFF. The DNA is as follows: TGTGCCAGCAGGGATCTCACCGGGGAGCTGTTTTTT.